Listed below are T cell receptor beta chains from one sample, sequenced in a study of cytomegalovirus exposure and HLA in healthy donors. Using immunoSEQ multiplex PCR, the repertoire was profiled, and TCRdb retains in-frame clones only, with some absent. The table shows roughly 130,000 clones, with 65% to 90% occurring only once. The specimen sequenced was PBMCs. The receptors come from a male donor in good health and CMV-seropositive. The CDR3 runs from the conserved cysteine through the conserved F or W. Each record gives: CDR3 DNA, CDR3 protein, J gene, D gene, clone size, V gene. The D gene is left open where the match is weak. The listing skips clone size in some rows; elsewhere it reads once, few, many or a size class.

TGTGCCAGCAGTTTCACCCAGAGCACAGATACGCAGTATTTT | CASSFTQSTDTQYF | TRBJ2-3 | - | - | TRBV6-6
TGTGCCAGCAGTTCACTCACTATAGCGGGAGGGCCGAACAAGCAGTTCTTC | CASSSLTIAGGPNKQFF | TRBJ2-1 | TRBD2 | few | TRBV27
TGTGCCAGCTCACCGGACAGGGGAACTGGAAACACCATATATTTT | CASSPDRGTGNTIYF | TRBJ1-3 | TRBD1 | - | TRBV18
TGTGCCAGCAGTTATACTAGCGGGAGGGAGCAGTACTTC | CASSYTSGREQYF | TRBJ2-7 | TRBD2 | - | TRBV6-5
TGCGCCAGCAGCCAAGAAGTAGACAGGGCCGGGGAGCTGTTTTTT | CASSQEVDRAGELFF | TRBJ2-2 | TRBD1 | - | TRBV4-3
TGTGCCAGCAGTACGACTTACGAGCAGTACTTC | CASSTTYEQYF | TRBJ2-7 | - | - | TRBV28
TGTGCCAGCAGCTCCGGACAGAGGGTGTGGTATGAGCAGTTCTTC | CASSSGQRVWYEQFF | TRBJ2-1 | - | - | TRBV7-2
TGTGCCACCCTAAGCGGGGGGGATGAGCAGTTCTTC | CATLSGGDEQFF | TRBJ2-1 | TRBD2 | - | TRBV6-5
TGCAGCGGCGGACAGGGGAATGAGCAGTTCTTC | CSGGQGNEQFF | TRBJ2-1 | TRBD1 | - | TRBV29-1
TGTGCCTGGAGTGTAACCTCCTTGACAGGCGCCCCCCCTCTCTTC | CAWSVTSLTGAPPLF | TRBJ2-1 | - | few | TRBV30
TGTGCCAGCAGCCAACTGGGACTAGCGGGGACAACAAGCTCCTACAATGAGCAGTTCTTC | CASSQLGLAGTTSSYNEQFF | TRBJ2-1 | TRBD2 | - | TRBV27
TGCAGCGTTGGCAAGGGGACAGCTAATGAAAAACTGTTTTTT | CSVGKGTANEKLFF | TRBJ1-4 | TRBD1 | - | TRBV29-1
TGTGCCAGCAGCCTACTAGCGGGAAGCTCCTACGAGCAGTACTTC | CASSLLAGSSYEQYF | TRBJ2-7 | TRBD2 | - | TRBV7-9
TGTGCCAGCAGTTTGAACCTCGGGACAGGGGCCTCTGGAAACACCATATATTTT | CASSLNLGTGASGNTIYF | TRBJ1-3 | TRBD1 | - | TRBV28
TGTGCCAGCGCCAGGGGGCGCGACAGCGAGCAGTACTTC | CASARGRDSEQYF | TRBJ2-7 | TRBD1 | - | TRBV18
TGTGCCAGCAGTTTTGCTCTGGGCTCCCGATTGAATACGCAGTATTTT | CASSFALGSRLNTQYF | TRBJ2-3 | - | - | TRBV28
TGTGCCAGCAGCTCGGGCGGCGGGGGGCTCTATGGCTACACCTTC | CASSSGGGGLYGYTF | TRBJ1-2 | - | - | TRBV7-6
TGCGCCAGCAGCTTAGGGACAGGGCCCAACGAGCAGTACTTC | CASSLGTGPNEQYF | TRBJ2-7 | TRBD1 | - | TRBV5-1
TGTGCCATCAGTTCAGGGGCAGATACGCAGTATTTT | CAISSGADTQYF | TRBJ2-3 | - | - | TRBV10-3
TGCAGCGTTGGAAGCGAGCGGCGCGGGGCGGCCTACGAGCAGTACTTC | CSVGSERRGAAYEQYF | TRBJ2-7 | - | - | TRBV29-1
TGCGCCAGCAGCCAAGACACCTTCCGGGAAAAACTGTTTTTT | CASSQDTFREKLFF | TRBJ1-4 | - | - | TRBV4-1
TGTGCCAGCAGCGGCTCTCCTAGCTATGGCTACACCTTC | CASSGSPSYGYTF | TRBJ1-2 | - | - | TRBV28
TGCAGTGAGTTAGCTCTGGATGAGCAGTTCTTC | CSELALDEQFF | TRBJ2-1 | - | - | TRBV20-1
TGCGCCAGCAGCCAAGAGAGGGCGGTCTACGAGCAGTACTTC | CASSQERAVYEQYF | TRBJ2-7 | - | - | TRBV4-3
TGTGCCAGCAGTCAACTACAGGGGGCAGATACGCAGTATTTT | CASSQLQGADTQYF | TRBJ2-3 | TRBD1 | - | TRBV28